The TCR beta chain under discussion was sequenced for a study of shared clonotypes between healthy human individuals. A CD45RA+ naive subset and a CD45RA-negative memory subset were split from CD4+ cells. With regard to this clone: The antigen is not known.

CDR3 length: 13 amino acids. The germline V gene has CDR1 SGHRS and CDR2 YFSETQ. V lost 4 bases and J lost 7, with 12 bases in between. The protocol was immunoSEQ multiplex PCR, while the TCRdb copy is restricted to in-frame clones and leaves out a portion. The sample carries over 2 million clones, 95% recorded once. Findings of the study overall: Sequencing of the sorted subsets was shown by rarefaction to be incomplete despite large depth. It was only blood that was sampled, and tissue repertoires likely differ.

The TCR originated in a man aged 18-30 years in good health. The sequencing sample was made of naive CD4+ T cells sorted from blood. Subset described: CD45RA+ positively selected. V usage is TRBV5-1 and J usage is TRBJ2-4; tentative D call: TRBD1 (6 bases). The CDR3 region is CASSQNRANIQYF. The CDR3 DNA sequence: TGCGCCAGCAGCCAAAACAGGGCGAACATTCAGTACTTC. The entire variable domain, with the rest obtained from reference TRBV5-1 and TRBJ2-4, is as follows: KAGVTQTPRYLIKTRGQQVTLSCSPISGHRSVSWYQQTPGQGLQFLFEYFSETQRNKGNFPGRFSGRQFSNSRSEMNVSTLELGDSALYLCASSQNRANIQYFGAGTRLSVL.